The 21 T cell receptor beta chains in this list originate from one sample, sequenced in a study of tumor and adjacent non-tumor tissue in lung cancer. No cell sorting was done before RNA was extracted from the tissue. TCRbeta libraries were built with three rounds of nested PCR, modified from ARM-PCR. Via MiXCR, TCRdb re-called the multiplex PCR reads, giving one row per CDR3 protein. Among roughly 220,000 distinct CDR3 sequences listed, 71% were seen once. Sample: lung tumor tissue. All receptors derive from a man in his fifties or sixties with non-small cell lung cancer.

This clonotype was detected once. This could be a read error, since a much larger clone is one nucleotide away. V usage is TRBV29-1 and J usage is TRBJ2-3; D may be TRBD2 (5 bases). Germline assignment: CDR1 SQVTM and CDR2 ANQGSEA. V was trimmed by 7 bases and J by 5 bases, leaving 10 bases between them. The CDR3 extends over 11 amino acids. The chain's CDR3 is CSAKEGDTQYF. CDR3 sequence (DNA): TGCAGCGCCAAAGAGGGAGATACGCAGTATTTT.

This chain uses TRBV28 with TRBJ2-7, with TRBD1 matching 8 bases. Germline CDR1 MDHEN, CDR2 SYDVKM. The V segment lost 5 bases and the J segment 6 bases; nucleotides outside the gene matches: 3. The CDR3 consists of 12 residues. The CDR3 is CASSTTGGEQYF. The CDR3 bases are TGTGCCAGCAGTACCACAGGGGGCGAGCAGTACTTC.

This clonotype was seen only a few times. The chain has TRBV5-4 and TRBJ2-3; D assignment may be TRBD1 or TRBD2 (5 bases each). The CDR3 length is 13 residues. Deletions cut 10 bases from V and 2 bases from J, with 14 bases between. CDR1 and CDR2 from the germline V gene are SGHNT and YYREEE (reference sequence). The DNA for the CDR3 is TGTGCCTTTCACGGGGCCTCCACAGATACGCAGTATTTT. It is translated as CAFHGASTDTQYF.

V usage is TRBV29-1 and J usage is TRBJ1-2; the D gene is possibly TRBD1 (6 bases). Trimming shortened V by 7 bases and J by 7 bases, and 16 bases separated the two germline ends. Germline loops: CDR1 SQVTM, CDR2 ANQGSEA. The CDR3 sequence is 12 residues long. CDR3 amino acids: CSAKGRGCGYTF. The CDR3 bases are TGCAGCGCCAAAGGCAGGGGCTGTGGCTACACCTTC.

This clonotype has only a few counts. The V call is TRBV5-6, the J call TRBJ1-1; TRBD1 matches 8 bases. V lost 1 base to trimming and J lost 5 bases; unmatched junction nucleotides: 4. CDR3 length: 14 residues. The V gene's germline CDR1 is SGHDT and CDR2 YYEEEE. CDR3 region: CASSLPDRGTEAFF. The CDR3 DNA sequence: TGTGCCAGCAGCTTGCCCGACAGGGGAACTGAAGCTTTCTTT. Full variable domain (missing parts from reference TRBV5-6 and TRBJ1-1): DAGVTQSPTHLIKTRGQQVTLRCSPKSGHDTVSWYQQALGQGPQFIFQYYEEEERQRGNFPDRFSGHQFPNYSSELNVNALLLGDSALYLCASSLPDRGTEAFFGQGTRLTVV.

As concerns this clonotype: A read error is likely, as this CDR3 ends without the conserved phenylalanine or tryptophan. CDR3 region: CASSLDPGARRRETQYC. The CDR3, as DNA: TGCGCCAGCAGCTTAGATCCTGGCGCGAGGAGGAGAGAGACCCAGTACTGC. This chain links TRBV11-3 with TRBJ2-5, with D possibly being TRBD2 (5 bases). Germline V gives CDR1 SGHNT, CDR2 YENEEA. The CDR3 is made up of 17 amino acids.

This clonotype was seen once. V is TRBV29-1 and J is TRBJ1-1; D remains unclear. V lost 0 bases and J 10 bases, leaving 12 bases between the germline ends. This CDR3 region has 12 residues. Germline CDR1 is SQVTM and CDR2 is ANQGSEA. CDR3 protein: CSVEDGTAVAFF. The CDR3 DNA reads TGCAGCGTTGAAGATGGAACCGCTGTAGCTTTCTTT.

This clonotype was counted a few times. One end of the junction is discordant with germline, which a read error may explain. The chain employs TRBV11-2 and TRBJ2-6; maybe TRBD1 (5 bases). The CDR3 loop spans 14 amino acids. Germline loops: CDR1 SGHAT, CDR2 FQNNGV. CDR3: CASSPNSGANVLTF. In DNA, the CDR3 is TGTGCCAGCAGTCCTAACTCTGGGGCCAACGTACTGACATTC.

Comments on this clonotype: The junction does not match germline at one end; this may be a read error. The chain joins TRBV11-2 to TRBJ1-2; 7 bases agree with TRBD1. From germline, CDR1 is SGHAT and CDR2 FQNNGV. The CDR3 is 13 residues long. CDR3 sequence (DNA): TGTGCTAGCAGTTTCGACAGGGCGTTTGGCTACACCTTC. This codes for CASSFDRAFGYTF.

A remark on this clonotype: This may be a read error: a much more frequent sequence differs by one nucleotide. The rearrangement joins TRBV6-5 to TRBJ1-2; a possible D gene is TRBD1 (6 bases). V dropped 5 bases and J dropped 5 bases, with 36 bases sitting between them. Germline V gene sequence: CDR1 MNHEY, CDR2 SVGAGI. This CDR3 has 21 amino acids. The CDR3 region is CASSGALDEGEQYIASYGYTF. The CDR3, as DNA: TGTGCCAGCAGTGGAGCCTTAGACGAGGGGGAACAATACATTGCGTCGTATGGCTACACCTTC.

This clonotype was seen repeatedly, ten times or more. V is TRBV12-3 or TRBV12-4 and J is TRBJ2-7; D not certain. V shed 7 bases and J shed 7 bases, with 14 bases lying between them. The CDR3 consists of 12 residues. The chain's CDR3 is CASTADWLEQYF. CDR3 sequence (DNA): TGTGCCAGCACCGCCGACTGGCTGGAGCAGTACTTC.

The rearrangement links TRBV10-3 to TRBJ2-7, with 15 bases aligning to TRBD2. Germline-derived CDR1 and CDR2 are ENHRY and SYGVKD. The CDR3 loop spans 18 amino acids. With V trimmed by 5 bases and J by 6 bases, 14 bases remained unmatched. The CDR3 DNA reads TGTGCCATCAGTTGCCATAGGACTAGCGGGAGGGCCGAAGGCGAGCAGTACTTC. Protein sequence: CAISCHRTSGRAEGEQYF.

Comment on this clonotype: A read error may explain this, as a much larger clone is one base away. The J gene is TRBJ2-5, the V gene TRBV20-1; tentatively, D is TRBD2 (6 bases). Germline loops: CDR1 DFQATT, CDR2 SNEGSKA (reference sequence). The CDR3 is 13 amino acids. The CDR3 nucleotides read TGCAGTGCTAGGAGGGACTCCCAAGAGACCCAGTGCTTC. This gives the protein CSARRDSQETQCF.

A remark on this clonotype: No conserved phenylalanine or tryptophan is present at the end of the CDR3, so a read error is the likely explanation. In nucleotides, the CDR3 is TGCAGCGTTGAATGTGGGTCCGCTGAAGCTTTCCTT. Translation: CSVECGSAEAFL. This chain connects TRBV29-1 to TRBJ1-1; no firm D call. V was trimmed by 2 bases and J by 6 bases, leaving 10 bases between them. The CDR3 consists of 12 residues. Germline V gene data show CDR1 as SQVTM and CDR2 as ANQGSEA.

This clonotype has only a few counts. Possible read error: a much larger clone is one base away. DNA of the CDR3: TGTGCTAGTGGTAAATGGACAACCCCAGTGGGGTTCTTC. This translates into CASGKWTTPVGFF. V is TRBV12-5 and J is TRBJ2-1, with a possible D match to TRBD1 (5 bases). This CDR3 is 13 amino acids long. Between the trimmed V and J ends, which lost 5 bases and 15 bases, there was a span of 20 bases. Looked up from germline, CDR1 is LGHNT and CDR2 is FRNRAP.

This clonotype was observed at least ten times. The chain is built from TRBV4-2 and TRBJ1-2; 8 nucleotides align to TRBD1. The CDR3 runs 15 residues. J gave up 8 bases and V 0 bases, and 8 bases lay outside the gene matches. Germline V lookup: CDR1 LGHNA, CDR2 YNFKEQ. As DNA, the CDR3 is TGTGCCAGCAGCCAAGATGGGCAGGGGGCAAGGGGCTACACCTTC. Amino acids: CASSQDGQGARGYTF.

With regard to this clonotype: The junction departs from the called germline gene at one end, perhaps through a read error. The chain carries TRBV6-5 and TRBJ1-2, with D hard to call. This CDR3 spans 12 amino acids. CDR1 and CDR2 (germline): MNHEY, SVGAGI. The CDR3 spells CASSNLGGGYAF. Written as DNA, the CDR3 is TGTGCCAGCAGTAACCTGGGAGGCGGCTACGCCTTC.

The rearrangement joins TRBV30 to TRBJ2-5; 8 bases line up with TRBD2. Germline CDR1 reads GTSNPN; CDR2 reads SVGIG (reference sequence). This CDR3 comprises 14 residues. The J segment lost 4 bases and the V segment lost 2 bases, leaving 6 bases of the junction unmatched. CDR3 residues: CAWSSGRDAETQYF. The CDR3 coding sequence is TGTGCCTGGAGTTCCGGGAGGGACGCAGAGACCCAGTACTTC. Using reference TRBV30 and TRBJ2-5 for the parts outside the CDR3, the full variable domain is SQTIHQWPATLVQPVGSPLSLECTVEGTSNPNLYWYRQAAGRGLQLLFYSVGIGQISSEVPQNLSASRPQDRQFILSSKKLLLSDSGFYLCAWSSGRDAETQYFGPGTRLLVL.

The chain carries TRBV6-1 and TRBJ2-3, with 7 bases that match TRBD2. In germline, CDR1 is MNHNS, CDR2 SASEGT. CDR3 length: 15 amino acids. The CDR3 bases are TGTACCACCAGGCCGGGTGACGGGAGGACAGATACGCAGTATTTT. Amino acids: CTTRPGDGRTDTQYF.

Ten or more counts support this clonotype. This chain joins TRBV4-1 and TRBJ1-5; 8 nucleotides align to TRBD1. Looked up from germline, CDR1 is MGHRA and CDR2 is YSYEKL. With 2 bases clipped from V and 6 bases from J, the junction kept 6 bases outside the gene matches. The CDR3 length is 15 residues. CDR3 DNA: TGCGCCAGCAGCCAACGACAGGGGAATTTTCAGCCCCAGCATTTT. It encodes CASSQRQGNFQPQHF.

The chain joins TRBV6-5 to TRBJ1-1; a possible D gene is TRBD1 (5 bases). This CDR3 has 13 amino acids. Germline CDR1 and CDR2: MNHEY and SVGAGI. V lost 4 bases and J lost 4, with 10 bases in between. The CDR3 loop is CASSSGRGTEAFF. The CDR3 nucleotides read TGTGCCAGCAGTTCGGGACGCGGCACTGAAGCTTTCTTT.